The clone carrying this TCR beta chain occurred a few times. Its specificity is not known. This entry comes from a study of memory CD4+ T cells and cytomegalovirus serostatus. Study-wide findings and caveats: About 40% of the roughly 160 known CMV-associated TCRbeta sequences appeared in CD4+ memory.

The sort gate was single viable CD3+CD4+CD8-CD45RO+ cells for memory CD4+ T cells. Assay: immunoSEQ multiplex PCR; the TCRdb copy retains only in-frame clones and omits some. The profile shows 35,000 to 45,000 clones, around three quarters of them singletons. The V and J ends lost 5 bases and 2 bases respectively, with 13 bases between them. The CDR3 consists of 14 residues. Germline CDR1 is MNHEY and CDR2 is SMNVEV (reference sequence). This clonotype originated in an adult in good health and CMV-seronegative. The specimen was memory CD4+ T cells from blood. The chain has TRBV27 and TRBJ2-7; a possible D gene is TRBD2 (6 bases). CDR3 in amino acids: CASSRRGMTYEQYF. In nucleotides, the CDR3 is TGTGCCAGCAGTCGGCGCGGGATGACCTACGAGCAGTACTTC.